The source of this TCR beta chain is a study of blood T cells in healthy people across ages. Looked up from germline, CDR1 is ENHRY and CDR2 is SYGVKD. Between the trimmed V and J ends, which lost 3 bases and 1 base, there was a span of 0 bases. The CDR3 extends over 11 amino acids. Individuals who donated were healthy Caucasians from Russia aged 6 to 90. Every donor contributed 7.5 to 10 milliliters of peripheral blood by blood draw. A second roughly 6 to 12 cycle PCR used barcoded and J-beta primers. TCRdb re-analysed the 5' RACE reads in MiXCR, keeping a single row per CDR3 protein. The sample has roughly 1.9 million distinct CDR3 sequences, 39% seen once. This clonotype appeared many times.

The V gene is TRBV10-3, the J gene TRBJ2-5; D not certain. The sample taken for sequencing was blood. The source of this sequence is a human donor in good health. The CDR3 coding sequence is TGTGCCATCAGTGACCAAGAGACCCAGTACTTC. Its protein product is CAISDQETQYF.